The 15 T cell receptor beta chains presented below share a single source sample, sequenced in a study of Graves' ophthalmopathy and Graves' hyperthyroidism (dated by TCRdb to the late 2010s). The data were produced on an Illumina HiSeq 2000. TCR beta CDR3 regions were amplified from RNA transcripts for repertoire sequencing. The first round was an RT-PCR using HTBI primers with the Qiagen OneStep RT-PCR kit, and this first round was followed by a second-round multiplex PCR, then size selection and purification. In-frame beta chains were kept once TCRdb had trimmed the public reads at Q25 with fastp and called clones with MiXCR. Duplicate CDR3 protein sequences are folded into a single record with the most common DNA and genes. This sample lists around 1.1 million distinct CDR3 sequences; less than 45% were detected once. The ten largest clones take up approximately 10% of the sample. The sample taken for sequencing was peripheral blood or thyroid tissue (not recorded which). These receptors originate from an adult man with Graves' hyperthyroidism.

This chain uses TRBV10-3 with TRBJ1-4; 7 bases match TRBD1. V shed 0 bases and J 0 bases; nucleotides not matched to a gene: 4. This CDR3 contains 17 residues. CDR1 ENHRY and CDR2 SYGVKD come from the germline V gene. CDR3 sequence reads: CAISESTGTATNEKLFF. The CDR3 DNA sequence: TGTGCCATCAGTGAGTCGACCGGGACAGCAACTAATGAAAAACTGTTTTTT.

This clonotype was detected once. A read error may produce the germline difference seen at one junction end. The V call is TRBV15, the J call TRBJ2-5; 8 bases map to TRBD2. This CDR3 comprises 16 residues. CDR1 and CDR2 (germline): LNHNV, YYDKDF (reference sequence). The CDR3 nucleotides are TGTGCCACCTGCAGCGTGCCGGGGGGGGGAGCTGAGACCCAGTACTTC. Its protein is CATCSVPGGGAETQYF.

The chain couples TRBV28 to TRBJ2-2, with 7 bases aligning to TRBD1. The trim removed 5 bases at V and 6 bases at J, leaving 6 bases unmatched. The CDR3 is 14 residues long. Germline V lookup: CDR1 MDHEN, CDR2 SYDVKM. As DNA, the CDR3 is TGTGCCAGCAGTCCTAGAGGGGGCGCCGGGGAGCTGTTTTTT. It codes for CASSPRGGAGELFF.

This clonotype was counted ten times or more. A much larger clone sits a single nucleotide away, making a read error possible. J is TRBJ2-5 and V is TRBV7-9; D remains ambiguous. The CDR3 spans 11 residues. V gave up 5 bases and J gave up 4 bases, with 5 bases separating them. Germline V CDR1 and CDR2: SEHNR, FQNEAQ (reference sequence). CDR3 in DNA: TGTGCCAGCAGCAAAGGAGAGACCCAGTACTTC. Its protein is CASSKGETQYF.

The rearrangement links TRBV20-1 to TRBJ2-6; no definite D call. With 5 bases removed from V and 3 bases from J, the gap between germline ends came to 11 bases. There are 14 residues in the CDR3. The germline V gene has CDR1 DFQATT and CDR2 SNEGSKA (reference sequence). CDR3 residues: CSAAALGGANVLTF. The CDR3 nucleotides are TGCAGTGCTGCGGCTTTAGGTGGGGCCAACGTCCTGACTTTC.

This clonotype has more than one count but fewer than ten. V gene TRBV10-3 combines with J gene TRBJ2-5; TRBD2 matches 12 bases. The CDR3 sequence is 15 residues long. Germline CDR1 is ENHRY and CDR2 is SYGVKD. V lost 7 bases to trimming and J lost 4 bases; unmatched junction nucleotides: 7. The CDR3 here is CAITPPGLAGETQYF. DNA of the CDR3: TGTGCCATCACCCCCCCGGGACTAGCGGGAGAGACCCAGTACTTC.

Notes on this clonotype: Its ends do not fully match the called genes, so a read error is possible. The chain recombines TRBV20-1 with TRBJ2-2, with TRBD2 matching 11 bases. The CDR3 is 11 residues long. Germline V CDR1 and CDR2: DFQATT, SNEGSKA (reference sequence). For the CDR3, the DNA is TGCAGTGCTAGGACTAGCGGGGTGCTGTTTTTT. Its translation: CSARTSGVLFF.

The chain recombines TRBV29-1 with TRBJ1-4; D is possibly TRBD1 (5 bases). The CDR3 contains 11 residues. Trimming stripped 3 bases from V and 13 bases from J, with 12 bases between. From germline, CDR1 is SQVTM and CDR2 ANQGSEA. The CDR3 is CSVEGGEGLFF. CDR3 bases: TGCAGCGTTGAGGGGGGAGAGGGACTGTTTTTT.

The chain joins TRBV7-9 to TRBJ2-2; D is unresolved. Per germline, CDR1 SEHNR and CDR2 FQNEAQ (reference sequence). There are 16 residues in the CDR3. V lost 5 bases, J lost 4 bases, and 17 bases lay in between. CDR3 in DNA: TGTGCCAGCAGCCCCGGCGGTAGGGATGGCACCGGGGAGCTGTTTTTT. Translation: CASSPGGRDGTGELFF. Variable domain in full (rest from reference TRBV7-9 and TRBJ2-2): DTGVSQNPRHKITKRGQNVTFRCDPISEHNRLYWYRQTLGQGPEFLTYFQNEAQLEKSRLLSDRFSAERPKGSFSTLEIQRTEQGDSAMYLCASSPGGRDGTGELFFGEGSRLTVL.

This clonotype was observed a handful of times. The genes are TRBV7-8 and TRBJ1-3, with 9 nucleotides matching TRBD1. The CDR3 has 18 residues. CDR1 is SGHVS, CDR2 FQNEAQ, per germline. J lost 4 bases, V lost 5 bases, and 15 bases had no gene match. CDR3: CASSKNRGPLGRGNTIYF. CDR3 nucleotide sequence: TGTGCCAGCAGCAAAAACAGGGGGCCGCTAGGGAGAGGAAACACCATATATTTT.

This clonotype was seen many times. The J gene is TRBJ1-1, the V gene TRBV19; 11 positions match TRBD1. CDR1 is LNHDA and CDR2 is SQIVND in the germline V gene (reference sequence). This CDR3 has 15 amino acids. V was clipped by 7 bases and J by 3 bases; unmatched bases: 7. This CDR3 is CASTSDRGRDTEAFF. CDR3 DNA: TGTGCCAGTACCTCGGACAGGGGGCGGGACACTGAAGCTTTCTTT.

The table lists this clonotype with a few counts. The V gene is TRBV5-8, the J gene TRBJ2-6; 9 positions match TRBD2. The CDR3 has 18 amino acids. With 3 bases clipped from V and 1 base from J, the junction kept 8 bases outside the gene matches. CDR1 is SGHTS, CDR2 YDEGEE, per germline. For the CDR3, the DNA is TGTGCCAGCAGCTCCTTAGCGGGAGTAATTTCTGGGGCCAACGTCCTGACTTTC. This translates into CASSSLAGVISGANVLTF.

The chain recombines TRBV7-2 with TRBJ1-2; D is unresolved. Per germline, CDR1 SGHTA and CDR2 FQGNSA. The CDR3 has 13 residues. Trimming removed 3 bases at V and 7 bases at J, with 12 bases between. The CDR3 here is CASSLSLSSGYTF. The CDR3 DNA is TGTGCCAGCAGCTTGAGCTTAAGTTCTGGCTACACCTTC. Based on the CDR3 plus reference TRBV7-2 and TRBJ1-2, the full variable domain is GAGVSQSPSNKVTEKGKDVELRCDPISGHTALYWYRQSLGQGLEFLIYFQGNSAPDKSGLPSDRFSAERTGGSVSTLTIQRTQQEDSAVYLCASSLSLSSGYTFGSGTRLTVV.

This clonotype has a count of ten or more. This chain connects TRBV4-1 to TRBJ2-7, with 7 bases matching TRBD1. With V trimmed by 3 bases and J by 1 base, 3 bases remained unmatched. CDR3 length equals 14 residues. Germline CDR1 reads MGHRA; CDR2 reads YSYEKL. CDR3: CASSQQQGSYEQYF. The CDR3 DNA is TGCGCCAGCAGCCAGCAACAGGGGTCCTACGAGCAGTACTTC.

This clonotype has ten or more counts. The V call is TRBV7-9, the J call TRBJ2-7; 7 nucleotides line up with TRBD1. Trimming at V came to 1 base and at J to 2 bases, leaving 11 bases not matched to a gene. CDR1 is SEHNR and CDR2 is FQNEAQ in the germline V gene (reference sequence). This CDR3 has 17 residues. The CDR3 spells CASSLVVGSGQPYEQYF. The CDR3 DNA reads TGTGCCAGCAGCTTAGTAGTGGGGTCGGGACAGCCCTACGAGCAGTACTTC. Using reference TRBV7-9 and TRBJ2-7 for the parts outside the CDR3, the full variable domain is DTGVSQNPRHKITKRGQNVTFRCDPISEHNRLYWYRQTLGQGPEFLTYFQNEAQLEKSRLLSDRFSAERPKGSFSTLEIQRTEQGDSAMYLCASSLVVGSGQPYEQYFGPGTRLTVT.